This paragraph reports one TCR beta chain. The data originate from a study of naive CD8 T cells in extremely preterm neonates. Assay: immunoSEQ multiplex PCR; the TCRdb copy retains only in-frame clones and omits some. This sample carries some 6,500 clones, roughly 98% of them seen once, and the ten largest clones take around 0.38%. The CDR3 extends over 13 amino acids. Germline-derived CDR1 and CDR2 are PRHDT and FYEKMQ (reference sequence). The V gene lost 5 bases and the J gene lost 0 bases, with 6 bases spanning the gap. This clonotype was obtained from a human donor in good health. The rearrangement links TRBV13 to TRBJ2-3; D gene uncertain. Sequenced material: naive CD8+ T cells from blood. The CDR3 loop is CASSVSSTDTQYF. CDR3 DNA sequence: TGTGCCAGCAGCGTTTCTAGCACAGATACGCAGTATTTT.